These T cell receptor beta chains were read from a single sample in a study of blood T cell repertoires in COVID-19. Here immunoSEQ multiplex PCR was the method, and the copy in TCRdb shows in-frame clones only, minus some. The sample consists of some 250,000 clones, around 81% of them appearing once. The sequenced sample consisted of peripheral blood. The receptor source for this set is a man aged 25 to 40 who had recovered from COVID-19. Each CDR3 is given with its conserved first and last residue. Fields, in order: J gene, clone size, D gene, V gene, CDR3 protein, CDR3 DNA. D genes are given only for firm matches. A row's size may be missing; if present it is once, few, many or a size class.

>TRBJ2-3|NA|TRBD2|TRBV28
CASILSGVATQYF
TGTGCCAGCATTCTTAGCGGGGTTGCGACGCAGTATTTT
>TRBJ2-5|NA|NA|TRBV7-6
CASSRGAQETQYF
TGTGCCAGCAGCCGGGGGGCCCAAGAGACCCAGTACTTC
>TRBJ2-1|few|TRBD2|TRBV6-1
CASSGRGAASYNEQFF
TGTGCCAGCAGTGGGCGGGGGGCTGCCTCCTACAATGAGCAGTTCTTC
>TRBJ1-1|NA|NA|TRBV29-1
CSVAYTNTEAFF
TGCAGCGTTGCGTACACGAACACTGAAGCTTTCTTT
>TRBJ1-2|NA|NA|TRBV5-4
CASSIPGINYGYTF
TGTGCCAGCAGCATACCCGGGATCAACTATGGCTACACCTTC
>TRBJ1-2|NA|NA|TRBV20-1
CSASQEGFNYGYTF
TGCAGTGCTAGTCAGGAGGGGTTTAACTATGGCTACACCTTC
>TRBJ2-1|once|TRBD1|TRBV11-2
CASSADRVPHNEQFF
TGTGCCAGCAGCGCTGACAGGGTGCCACACAATGAGCAGTTCTTC
>TRBJ2-2|NA|TRBD1|TRBV5-8
CASSRGQGNTGELFF
TGTGCCAGCAGCAGGGGACAGGGGAACACCGGGGAGCTGTTTTTT
>TRBJ2-1|few|TRBD2|TRBV20-1
CSASPGGAAYNEQFF
TGCAGTGCTAGTCCCGGGGGGGCCGCATACAATGAGCAGTTCTTC
>TRBJ2-5|NA|TRBD1|TRBV7-8
CASSLGWGQGMETQYF
TGTGCCAGCAGCTTGGGTTGGGGACAGGGGATGGAGACCCAGTACTTC
>TRBJ1-1|NA|NA|TRBV24-1
CATSATNNTVRGTNTEAFF
TGTGCCACCAGTGCAACCAATAATACCGTAAGGGGAACGAACACTGAAGCTTTCTTT
>TRBJ1-1|once|NA|TRBV2
CAIPIGEHTEAFF
TGTGCCATCCCAATAGGGGAACACACTGAAGCTTTCTTT
>TRBJ2-5|NA|NA|TRBV12-3/TRBV12-4
CASSLVLSPAQYF
TGTGCCAGCAGTTTAGTCCTCTCCCCGGCCCAGTACTTC
>TRBJ2-3|NA|NA|TRBV7-2
CASSLSQIQDTQYF
TGTGCCAGCAGCTTATCGCAGATACAAGATACGCAGTATTTT